Below, 25 T cell receptor beta chains from the same sample are listed, as sequenced in a study of response to subunit inactivated influenza vaccine. TCRdb reanalysed the RT-PCR reads using MiXCR and keeps one entry per CDR3 protein. Here the sample spans more than 500,000 distinct CDR3 sequences, approximately 10% being singletons. These sequences were also reported in another study, on T cells expressing NK-cell markers. That report adds: UMI-tagged 5'RACE template switching yielded the TCR beta cDNA.

The sample was PBMCs from blood, taken on the day of vaccination. These receptors all stem from a man aged 45-60 years who received an inactivated influenza vaccine.

The J gene is TRBJ2-1, the V gene TRBV7-8; 12 positions agree with TRBD2. The CDR3 has 16 residues. V was pared by 0 bases and J by 8 bases, with 5 bases of the junction left unmatched. In germline, CDR1 is SGHVS, CDR2 FQNEAQ. The CDR3 region is CASSLAASGRDHEQFF. The CDR3 nucleotides read TGTGCCAGCAGCTTAGCGGCTAGCGGGAGGGACCATGAGCAGTTCTTC.

This chain joins TRBV28 and TRBJ2-1, with 12 bases lining up with TRBD2. Unmatched junction bases numbered 13, after V lost 9 bases and J lost 4 bases. CDR1 is MDHEN and CDR2 is SYDVKM in the germline V gene. This CDR3 region has 17 residues. As DNA, the CDR3 is TGTGCCAGTACCGGACTAGCGGGGTTATCTAATTACAATGAGCAGTTCTTC. Its translation is CASTGLAGLSNYNEQFF.

Only a few counts were recorded for this clonotype. This chain joins TRBV29-1 and TRBJ2-7; 10 bases agree with TRBD1. This CDR3 has 13 residues. CDR1 is SQVTM, CDR2 ANQGSEA, per germline. V trimming: 6 bases; J trimming: 4 bases; junction bases outside the gene matches: 6. The CDR3 is CSVTEDRGYEQYF. Here the CDR3 DNA reads TGCAGCGTGACCGAGGACAGGGGGTACGAGCAGTACTTC.

The genes are TRBV20-1 and TRBJ2-5; no firm D call. Germline values: CDR1 DFQATT, CDR2 SNEGSKA (reference sequence). V was pared by 3 bases and J by 4 bases, with 6 bases between. CDR3 length: 11 residues. CDR3 amino acids: CSARPAETQYF. In DNA form, the CDR3 reads TGCAGTGCTAGGCCAGCAGAGACCCAGTACTTC.

This rearrangement joins TRBV4-1 to TRBJ1-4, with 7 bases lining up with TRBD1. V was pared by 3 bases and J by 5 bases, with 9 bases of the junction left unmatched. The CDR3 spans 16 residues. The germline V gene has CDR1 MGHRA and CDR2 YSYEKL. This chain's CDR3 is CASSHGTAGANEKLFF. The CDR3 region has the DNA TGCGCCAGCAGCCATGGGACAGCGGGGGCGAATGAAAAACTGTTTTTT.

This clonotype was picked up many times. V and J are TRBV4-1 and TRBJ2-3; D uncertain. The CDR3 runs to 17 residues. Between the trimmed V and J ends, which lost 1 base and 1 base, there was a span of 15 bases. CDR1 is MGHRA and CDR2 is YSYEKL in the germline V gene. The CDR3 sequence is CASSQVVAFGGTDTQYF. CDR3 in DNA: TGCGCCAGCAGCCAAGTCGTAGCTTTTGGAGGCACAGATACGCAGTATTTT.

This clonotype showed up just a few times. This rearrangement joins TRBV4-3 to TRBJ2-2; TRBD2 aligns across 10 bases. The length of the CDR3 is 19 residues. Germline values: CDR1 LGHNA, CDR2 YSLEER. Trimming cost V 0 bases and J 3 bases; bases outside gene matches: 10. CDR3 region: CASSQDSPSGGLYTGELFF. DNA for the CDR3: TGCGCCAGCAGCCAAGACTCGCCTAGCGGGGGACTCTACACCGGGGAGCTGTTTTTT.

Only a few counts were recorded for this clonotype. V usage is TRBV29-1 and J usage is TRBJ2-7, with 7 bases lining up with TRBD1. The CDR3 consists of 14 residues. V was pared by 4 bases and J by 0 bases, with 6 bases of the junction left unmatched. Per the germline V gene, CDR1 is SQVTM and CDR2 is ANQGSEA. In nucleotides, the CDR3 is TGCAGCGTTGTGGCAGGGGGATACTCCTACGAGCAGTACTTC. Translating gives CSVVAGGYSYEQYF.

CDR3 DNA: TGTGCCAGCAGCTCGGGACCATCAACTGGGGATACGCAGTATTTT. It translates to CASSSGPSTGDTQYF. This chain joins TRBV5-4 and TRBJ2-3; D is possibly TRBD1 or TRBD2 (5 bases each). This CDR3 is built from 15 residues. Deletions cut 3 bases from V and 6 bases from J, with 17 bases between. Per the germline V gene, CDR1 is SGHNT and CDR2 is YYREEE (reference sequence).

This clonotype has at least ten counts. V is TRBV4-2 and J is TRBJ2-2, with 8 bases that match TRBD1. CDR3 size: 15 residues. CDR1 LGHNA and CDR2 YNFKEQ come from the germline V gene. J gave up 1 base and V 3 bases, and 1 base lay outside the gene matches. The CDR3 DNA sequence: TGTGCCAGCAGCCACGGACAGGGGAACACCGGGGAGCTGTTTTTT. It encodes CASSHGQGNTGELFF.

This clonotype has a handful of counts. This sequence joins TRBV20-1 and TRBJ2-1, with 8 bases that match TRBD1. After removal of 3 bases from V and 5 bases from J, the junction contained 12 bases not matched to a gene. The CDR3 length is 16 residues. CDR1 is DFQATT and CDR2 is SNEGSKA in the germline V gene (reference sequence). For the CDR3, the DNA is TGCAGTGCTAGGGGTCCGGGACAGGTGGCCCACAATGAGCAGTTCTTC. Translated: CSARGPGQVAHNEQFF.

In this sample, this clonotype turned up many times. The rearrangement joins TRBV29-1 to TRBJ2-1; no clear D gene. The CDR3 contains 14 residues. V lost 1 base and J lost 3, with 10 bases in between. In germline, CDR1 is SQVTM, CDR2 ANQGSEA. Here the CDR3 DNA reads TGCAGCGTTGAAGGAGAAAGGCTCTACAATGAGCAGTTCTTC. It yields the protein CSVEGERLYNEQFF.

This clonotype was counted between two and nine times. The rearrangement uses TRBV5-1 and TRBJ2-1; the D gene is possibly TRBD2 (7 bases). In germline, CDR1 is SGHRS, CDR2 YFSETQ. This CDR3 contains 16 residues. Deletions cut 4 bases from V and 5 bases from J, with 19 bases between. CDR3 residues: CASSPFKGGGDNEQFF. CDR3 nucleotide sequence: TGCGCCAGCAGCCCCTTCAAGGGGGGAGGGGACAATGAGCAGTTCTTC.

The V call is TRBV29-1, the J call TRBJ1-6, with D uncertain. Germline assignment: CDR1 SQVTM and CDR2 ANQGSEA. CDR3 length equals 11 residues. V was clipped by 4 bases and J by 10 bases, with 8 bases between them. CDR3 amino acids: CSVVCGSPLHF. CDR3 coding DNA: TGCAGCGTTGTTTGTGGGTCACCCCTCCACTTT.

This clonotype appeared a few times. The chain is built from TRBV18 and TRBJ1-1, with a weak D call TRBD1 (5 bases). Germline lookup yields CDR1 KGHSH and CDR2 LQKENI. V was cut by 2 bases and J by 7 bases, with 14 bases left in between. This CDR3 is built from 14 residues. The CDR3 protein is CASSPMEGEVEAFF. The CDR3 DNA sequence: TGTGCCAGCTCACCAATGGAAGGGGAGGTTGAAGCTTTCTTT.

This clonotype was counted a few times. The chain joins TRBV6-5 to TRBJ1-1, with a possible D match to TRBD1 (5 bases). This CDR3 is 15 amino acids long. CDR1 MNHEY and CDR2 SVGAGI come from the germline V gene. Trimming removed 2 bases from V and 4 bases from J, with 14 bases in between. The CDR3 here is CASSYRDGRGTEAFF. Written as DNA, the CDR3 is TGTGCCAGCAGTTACCGGGACGGAAGGGGCACTGAAGCTTTCTTT.

V is TRBV24-1 and J is TRBJ2-3; 11 bases are shared with TRBD2. V trimming: 9 bases; J trimming: 4 bases; junction bases outside the gene matches: 8. This CDR3 is 15 amino acids long. The germline CDR1 and CDR2 sequences are KGHDR and SFDVKD. The CDR3 nucleotides read TGTGCCACCCAGGTAGCGGGGGGGCATGCAGATACGCAGTATTTT. Translation: CATQVAGGHADTQYF.

The V gene is TRBV5-1, the J gene TRBJ2-7; D not resolved. Germline CDR1 and CDR2: SGHRS and YFSETQ. The length of the CDR3 is 16 residues. Trimming took off 2 bases at V and 3 bases at J, with 18 bases between the two ends. The CDR3 region is CASSFDTSYLYYEQYF. Written as DNA, the CDR3 is TGCGCCAGCAGCTTTGACACTTCTTACCTTTACTACGAGCAGTACTTC. The full variable domain, its missing parts supplied by reference TRBV5-1 and TRBJ2-7, is KAGVTQTPRYLIKTRGQQVTLSCSPISGHRSVSWYQQTPGQGLQFLFEYFSETQRNKGNFPGRFSGRQFSNSRSEMNVSTLELGDSALYLCASSFDTSYLYYEQYFGPGTRLTVT.

The chain links TRBV2 to TRBJ2-1; 11 nucleotides match TRBD2. V trimming: 5 bases; J trimming: 9 bases; junction bases outside the gene matches: 12. There are 16 residues in the CDR3. Germline-derived CDR1 and CDR2 are SNHLY and FYNNEI. In DNA, the CDR3 is TGTGCCAGCAGTATCCCCGGGCTAGCGGGAGGTGGTGAGCAGTTCTTC. It yields the protein CASSIPGLAGGGEQFF.

The V gene is TRBV11-2, the J gene TRBJ2-1, with D perhaps matching TRBD1 or TRBD2 (6 bases each). The germline gives CDR1 SGHAT, CDR2 FQNNGV. The CDR3 consists of 17 residues. V lost 4 bases, J lost 12 bases, and 28 bases lay in between. The CDR3 DNA reads as TGTGCCAGCAGCTCCCTTAAGGGGGGCCTTAGCCAAATCGGGCAGTTCTTC. It yields the protein CASSSLKGGLSQIGQFF.

Points on this clonotype: A read error may be the cause here, since a much bigger clone is one base away. The CDR3 spells CATGQRREGLNTQYF. In nucleotides, the CDR3 is TGTGCCACCGGACAACGGCGGGAGGGCCTCAATACGCAGTATTTT. The J gene is TRBJ2-3, the V gene TRBV24-1; the match to TRBD2 covers 9 bases. The CDR3 contains 15 residues. Per germline, CDR1 KGHDR and CDR2 SFDVKD. With 9 bases clipped from V and 7 bases from J, the junction kept 13 bases outside the gene matches.

The chain links TRBV7-9 to TRBJ1-5, with 7 bases fitting TRBD1. Per the germline V gene, CDR1 is SEHNR and CDR2 is FQNEAQ (reference sequence). The CDR3 is made up of 14 amino acids. V dropped 1 base and J dropped 6; count of bases not matched to a gene: 3. Written as DNA, the CDR3 is TGTGCCAGCAGCTTAGGAGGGGGCTTTCAGCCCCAGCATTTT. This translates into CASSLGGGFQPQHF.

The chain combines TRBV7-2 with TRBJ1-2; D ambiguous. The length of the CDR3 is 15 residues. Trimming cost V 5 bases and J 4 bases, with 17 bases left between them. Per germline, CDR1 SGHTA and CDR2 FQGNSA. The CDR3 loop reads CASSTHSISGYGYTF. In DNA form, the CDR3 reads TGTGCCAGCAGCACCCACTCAATCTCGGGCTATGGCTACACCTTC.

This clonotype was counted ten times or more. The CDR3 coding sequence is TGTGCCAGCAGCGCCGGGACTAGCGGATACAATGAGCAGTTCTTC. It yields the protein CASSAGTSGYNEQFF. V gene TRBV12-3 or TRBV12-4 combines with J gene TRBJ2-1, with TRBD2 identical over 11 bases. The CDR3 extends over 15 amino acids. J was trimmed by 4 bases and V by 6 bases; bases with no gene match: 5.

This clonotype was seen ten or more times. The chain has TRBV4-2 and TRBJ2-7; maybe TRBD2 (6 bases). V was shortened by 4 bases and J by 5 bases, with 12 bases between the two germline ends. Germline assignment: CDR1 LGHNA and CDR2 YNFKEQ. The CDR3 sequence is 13 residues long. The CDR3 DNA follows: TGTGCCAGCAGCCCACGGCGGGGTGACGAGCAGTACTTC. Amino acids: CASSPRRGDEQYF.